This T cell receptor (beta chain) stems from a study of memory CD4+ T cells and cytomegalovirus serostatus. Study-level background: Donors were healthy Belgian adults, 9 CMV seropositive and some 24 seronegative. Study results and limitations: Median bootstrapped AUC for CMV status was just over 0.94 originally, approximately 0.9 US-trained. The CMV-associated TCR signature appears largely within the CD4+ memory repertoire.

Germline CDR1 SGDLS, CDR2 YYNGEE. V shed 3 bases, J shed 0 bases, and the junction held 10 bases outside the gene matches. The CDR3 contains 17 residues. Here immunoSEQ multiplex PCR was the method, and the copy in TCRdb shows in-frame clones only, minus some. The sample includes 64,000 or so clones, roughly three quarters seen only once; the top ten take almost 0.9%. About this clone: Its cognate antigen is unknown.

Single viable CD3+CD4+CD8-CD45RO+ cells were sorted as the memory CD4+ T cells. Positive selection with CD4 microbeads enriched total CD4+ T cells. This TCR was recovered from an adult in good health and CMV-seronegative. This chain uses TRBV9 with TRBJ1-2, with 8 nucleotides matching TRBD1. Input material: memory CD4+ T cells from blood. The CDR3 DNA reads TGTGCCAGCAGCGGTTTTCCGGGACAGGAAACTAACTATGGCTACACCTTC. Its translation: CASSGFPGQETNYGYTF. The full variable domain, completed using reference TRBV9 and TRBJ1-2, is DSGVTQTPKHLITATGQRVTLRCSPRSGDLSVYWYQQSLDQGLQFLIQYYNGEERAKGNILERFSAQQFPDLHSELNLSSLELGDSALYFCASSGFPGQETNYGYTFGSGTRLTVV.